This TCR beta chain was documented in a study of T-cell reconstitution after alpha-beta-depleted transplantation in children. Unique molecular identifiers were used in preparing the TCRbeta library. From the PCR reads, TCRdb called clonotypes with MiXCR, one entry per CDR3 protein. The table shows 500,000 to 650,000 distinct CDR3 sequences, with approximately 13% occurring only once. This CDR3 region has 15 residues. V was pared by 0 bases and J by 2 bases, with 9 bases between. CDR1 SGHTA and CDR2 FQGTGA come from the germline V gene. Sequenced material: PBMCs, mostly from graft donor cells, taken 360 days after TCRalphabeta/CD19-depleted stem cell transplant. The chain combines TRBV7-3 with TRBJ2-3, with D unresolved. The receptor was isolated from a male patient younger than 18 who had a stem cell transplant for acute myeloid leukemia, so the T cells may come from the graft donor. In nucleotides, the CDR3 is TGTGCCAGCAGCTTAACGTTCGGTTTCACAGATACGCAGTATTTT. This sequence encodes CASSLTFGFTDTQYF. Full variable domain (remainder filled in from reference TRBV7-3 and TRBJ2-3): GAGVSQTPSNKVTEKGKYVELRCDPISGHTALYWYRQSLGQGPEFLIYFQGTGAADDSGLPNDRFFAVRPEGSVSTLKIQRTERGDSAVYLCASSLTFGFTDTQYFGPGTRLTVL.